Below, one TCR beta chain is given with its context. No antigen is known for it. No much larger clonotype is one base removed from it; base qualities were not supplied. The immunoSEQ Assay, a bias-controlled multiplex PCR, was used to amplify TCRbeta CDR3 regions from genomic DNA. Processing in the source paper ran as follows. Nucleated cell counts per sample were estimated from amplification of reference gene primers within the assay. Sequence reads were collapsed and filtered to measure the absolute abundance of every unique TCRbeta CDR3 rearrangement. Productive Simpson clonality was computed per sample as the square root of Simpson's diversity index over productive rearrangements. The table comes from immuneACCESS by way of TCRdb, which keeps in-frame sequences with V and J called. Part of the clones is missing from these tables; in studies checked, under half for an unresolved V gene and the rest for unknown reasons. The DNA gave D and trimming, while V, J and clone size come from that table. This sample gives 400,000 to 450,000 clones in total; 85% to 90% of them show up just once. The ten largest account for 1.1% of the sample.

These data belong to a study of blood T cell repertoires in COVID-19 (TCRdb year 2020). About the full investigation: Samples covering the acute and convalescent phases of COVID-19 were provided by collaborators in the United States, Italy and Spain. The material from the prospective study consisted of cDNA or gDNA derived from T cells, B-cell-depleted T cells, or PBMCs. Deeply sampled blood TCRbeta repertoires from subjects exposed to, actively infected with, or recovered from COVID-19 were included in the dataset. A freely available public database, intended as a resource for researchers studying the immune response to SARS-CoV-2, is where the repertoires were released. The samples were drawn from two sources: the first 160 participants of the ongoing ImmuneRACE study, and 950 to 1,500 subjects contributed by 6 global collaborators. A de-identified subject ID, COVID-19 status, age in years and sex were almost always included in the sample metadata. Where available, HLA class I and class II types were obtained from metadata supplied by the sample provider rather than from assay-based typing. Summary of the overall study and its limitations: The quantity of clinical and demographic metadata differed by source and by participant and was supplied without curation.

In the prospective study, participants were 18 to 89 years old, resided in around 25 geographic areas of the United States, and were enrolled through a virtual design. To assign participants to cohorts, the prospective study relied on clinical history that participants themselves reported in a screening survey and a study questionnaire. Recovered participants in ImmuneRACE Cohort 3 were defined as having two consecutive negative NP/OP PCR tests, clearance from a healthcare professional, or resolution of symptoms. Each participant in the prospective study had whole blood, serum and a nasopharyngeal or oropharyngeal swab collected by mobile phlebotomists. Prospective study participants could optionally give additional blood draws and questionnaires over an approximately two-month period. Prospective study blood samples were shipped either frozen or at room temperature before DNA extraction. Between the V and J ends, shortened by 6 bases and 1 base respectively, the junction contains 12 bases. The CDR3 goes from the cysteine to the phenylalanine over 14 residues. Only the CDR3 part of the read is kept: 42 bases, read in frame from the first base. The germline V gene (reference sequence) yields MNHEY for CDR1 and SMNVEV for CDR2.

This receptor was taken from a man aged 25-40 years who had recovered from COVID-19. The rearrangement combines TRBV27 with TRBJ1-1; the D gene cannot be resolved reliably. The source material was PBMCs or T cells enriched from blood (not recorded which). The CDR3 amino acid sequence is: CASRPPVANTEAFF. In nucleotides, the sequence is TGTGCCAGCAGACCCCCTGTGGCGAACACTGAAGCTTTCTTT.